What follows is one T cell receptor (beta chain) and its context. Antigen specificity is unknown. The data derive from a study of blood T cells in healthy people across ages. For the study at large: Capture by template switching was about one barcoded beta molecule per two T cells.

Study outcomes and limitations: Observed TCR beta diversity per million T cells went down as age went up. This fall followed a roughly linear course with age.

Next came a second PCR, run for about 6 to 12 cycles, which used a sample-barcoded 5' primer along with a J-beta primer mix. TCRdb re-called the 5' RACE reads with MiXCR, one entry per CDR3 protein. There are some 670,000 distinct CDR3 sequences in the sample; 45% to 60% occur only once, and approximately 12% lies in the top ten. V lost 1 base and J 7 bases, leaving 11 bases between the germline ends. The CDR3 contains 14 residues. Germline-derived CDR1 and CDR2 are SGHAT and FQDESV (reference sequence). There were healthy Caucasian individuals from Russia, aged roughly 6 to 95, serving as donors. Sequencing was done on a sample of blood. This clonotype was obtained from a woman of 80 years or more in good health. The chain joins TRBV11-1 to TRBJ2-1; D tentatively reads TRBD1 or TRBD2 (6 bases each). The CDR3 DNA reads TGTGCCAGCAGCTTAGTCGGAGGGGGAAATGAGCAGTTCTTC. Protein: CASSLVGGGNEQFF.